This T cell receptor (beta chain) was observed in a study of blood T cell repertoires in COVID-19. Seattle researchers signed up patients amid active infection and tracked them longitudinally. In the original workflow: Reference gene primer amplification in the assay estimated nucleated cell counts. The repertoire was sequenced with immunoSEQ multiplex PCR; TCRdb's copy has only in-frame clones and lacks some. Clone size and V and J calls were adopted from that table, with D and trimming inferred from the DNA. This sample has roughly 160,000 clones; about four fifths occur once, and the top ten carry under 3.5%. The sequenced sample was peripheral blood. This receptor was taken from an elderly woman with COVID-19, enrolled during active disease.

CDR3 sequence: CASSWGGTASGNFF. CDR3 nucleotide sequence: TGTGCCAGCAGCTGGGGGGGAACGGCTAGCGGGAACTTCTTC. This chain joins TRBV5-8 and TRBJ2-1; TRBD2 aligns across 9 bases. Germline V gives CDR1 SGHTS, CDR2 YDEGEE. Trimming took 3 bases from V and 16 from J; bases not matched to a gene: 14. CDR3 length: 14 amino acids.